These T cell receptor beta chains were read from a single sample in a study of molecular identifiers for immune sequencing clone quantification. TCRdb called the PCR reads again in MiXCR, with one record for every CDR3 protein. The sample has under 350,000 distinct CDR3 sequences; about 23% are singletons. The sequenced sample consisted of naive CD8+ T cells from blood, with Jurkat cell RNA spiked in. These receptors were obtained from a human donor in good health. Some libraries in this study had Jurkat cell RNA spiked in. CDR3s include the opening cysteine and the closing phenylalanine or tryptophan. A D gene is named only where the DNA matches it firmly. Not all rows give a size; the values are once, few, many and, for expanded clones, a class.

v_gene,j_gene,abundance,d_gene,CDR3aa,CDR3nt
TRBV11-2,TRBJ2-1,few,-,CASSLISGGHEQFF,TGTGCCAGCAGCTTAATTTCAGGGGGGCATGAGCAGTTCTTC
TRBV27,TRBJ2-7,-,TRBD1,CASSPQQGAVIEQYF,TGTGCCAGCAGTCCCCAACAGGGGGCTGTCATCGAGCAGTACTTC
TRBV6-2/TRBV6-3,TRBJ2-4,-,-,CASSYRGLLTINIQYF,TGTGCCAGCAGTTACCGGGGACTTTTAACCATAAACATTCAGTACTTC
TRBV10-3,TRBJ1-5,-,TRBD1,CAISKTGSSNQPQHF,TGTGCCATCAGTAAGACAGGGAGCAGCAATCAGCCCCAGCATTTT
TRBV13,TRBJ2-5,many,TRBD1,CASSPGQGLQETQYF,TGTGCCAGCAGCCCCGGACAGGGGCTCCAAGAGACCCAGTACTTC
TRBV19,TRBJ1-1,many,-,CASSMGKAFF,TGTGCCAGTAGTATGGGAAAAGCTTTCTTT
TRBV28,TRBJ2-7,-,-,CASSRPVRGDSYEQYF,TGTGCCAGCAGTCGCCCCGTGAGGGGGGACTCCTACGAGCAGTACTTC
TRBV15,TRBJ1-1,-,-,CATSRGPRDTTGAEVFF,TGTGCCACCAGCAGAGGCCCTAGGGACACAACCGGCGCTGAAGTTTTCTTT
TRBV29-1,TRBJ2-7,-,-,CSVAGLTYEQYF,TGCAGCGTTGCCGGGCTAACCTACGAGCAGTACTTC
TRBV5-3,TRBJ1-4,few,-,CASSKGHPPTNEKLLF,TGTGCCAGCAGCAAAGGACACCCGCCGACTAATGAAAAACTGCTTTTT
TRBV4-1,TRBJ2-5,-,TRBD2,CASSQGLTEPGLAAQETQYF,TGCGCCAGCAGCCAAGGTCTAACCGAACCGGGACTAGCGGCCCAAGAGACCCAGTACTTC